This TCR beta chain was recorded in a study of blood T cell repertoires in COVID-19. About the study: T cells, B-cell-depleted T cells, or PBMCs provided the cDNA or gDNA that served as material.

Method: immunoSEQ multiplex PCR; TCRdb's copy keeps in-frame clones and lacks some. Here the sample spans some 110,000 clones, roughly 80% being singletons. The ends lost 5 bases at V and 4 bases at J; junction bases unmatched: 9. The length of the CDR3 is 15 residues. In germline, CDR1 is SEHNR, CDR2 FQNEAQ (reference sequence). The V gene is TRBV7-9, the J gene TRBJ2-5; 8 bases align to TRBD2. The receptor was derived from a man in his forties or fifties with acute or convalescent COVID-19. Material for sequencing was peripheral blood. The CDR3 spells CASSARGAGRETQYF. CDR3 sequence (DNA): TGTGCCAGCAGCGCGCGGGGGGCTGGACGAGAGACCCAGTACTTC.